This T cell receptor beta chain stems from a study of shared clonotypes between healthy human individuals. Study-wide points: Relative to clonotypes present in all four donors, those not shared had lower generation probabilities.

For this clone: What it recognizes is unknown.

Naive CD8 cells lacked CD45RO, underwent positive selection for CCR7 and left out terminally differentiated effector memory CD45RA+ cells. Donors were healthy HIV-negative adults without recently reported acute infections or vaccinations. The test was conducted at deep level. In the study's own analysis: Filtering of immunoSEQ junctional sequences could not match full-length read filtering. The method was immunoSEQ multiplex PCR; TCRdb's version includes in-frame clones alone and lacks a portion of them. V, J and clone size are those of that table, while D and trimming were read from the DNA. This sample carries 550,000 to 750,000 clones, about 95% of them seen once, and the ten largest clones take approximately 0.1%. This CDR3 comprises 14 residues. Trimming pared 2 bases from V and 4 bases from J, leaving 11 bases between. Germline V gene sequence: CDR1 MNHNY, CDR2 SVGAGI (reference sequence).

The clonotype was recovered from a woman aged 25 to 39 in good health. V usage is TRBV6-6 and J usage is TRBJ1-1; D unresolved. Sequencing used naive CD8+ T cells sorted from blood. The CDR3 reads CASSYGSQSTEAFF. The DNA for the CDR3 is TGTGCCAGCAGTTACGGGTCACAGTCCACTGAAGCTTTCTTT.